This T cell receptor beta chain is from a study of blood T cell repertoires in COVID-19. For the study at large: Italy, Spain and the United States were the sources of the convalescent and acute COVID-19 samples. The analysed material was cDNA or gDNA that came from T cells, B-cell-depleted T cells, or PBMCs.

V lost 2 bases to trimming and J lost 7 bases, with 12 bases between them. CDR1 is WSHSY and CDR2 is SAAADI in the germline V gene. The CDR3 totals 14 residues. The authors' processing: Amplification from reference gene primers served as the basis for estimated nucleated cell counts. Some clones are missing from TCRdb's copy, which holds only in-frame ones; the method was immunoSEQ multiplex PCR. The V and J calls and clone size are taken from that table; D and trimming were inferred from the DNA. The sample has about 150,000 clones; approximately 80% are singletons. The rearrangement joins TRBV10-2 to TRBJ1-5; D may be TRBD1 (5 bases). This receptor was taken from a woman aged 45-59 years with acute or convalescent COVID-19. The sequenced sample consisted of peripheral blood. DNA of the CDR3: TGCGCCAGCAGTGAGCCCGCAAGGGGACAGCCCCAGCATTTT. Its translation: CASSEPARGQPQHF.